Sequencing of this T cell receptor (beta chain) was carried out in a study of early T cells in non-severe SARS-CoV-2 infection. Study-level background: RNA in bulk from unsorted whole blood was sequenced, and chains were unpaired.

Whole-study results and caveats: Anti-spike CD8 specificities were favored by VDJdb matching, whose results missed private and CD4 specificities.

The CDR3 length is 19 residues. CDR1 DFQATT and CDR2 SNEGSKA come from the germline V gene (reference sequence). V lost 0 bases to trimming and J lost 0 bases; unmatched junction nucleotides: 8. This clonotype was detected ten times or more. Its antigen is still unknown. Individual cDNA molecules carried attached unique molecular identifiers. A single record per CDR3 protein comes from TCRdb applying MiXCR to the 5' RACE reads. Of roughly 34,000 distinct CDR3 sequences listed, more than 4% are singletons. The material sequenced was whole blood. J is TRBJ2-1 and V is TRBV20-1, with 13 bases fitting TRBD2. This TCR derives from an adult who was a healthcare worker with PCR-confirmed SARS-CoV-2 infection or an uninfected control (not recorded which). In DNA form, the CDR3 reads TGCAGTGCTAGAGATATCAAGACTAGCGGGAGGCACTCCTACAATGAGCAGTTCTTC. Its translation: CSARDIKTSGRHSYNEQFF.